Shown below are 25 T cell receptor beta chains from a single sample sequenced in a study of spatial heterogeneity in lung cancer. Study findings and constraints: Mutation counts in tumors were tracked by counts of expanded intratumoral alpha and beta TCRs.

TCRdb called the 5' RACE reads again in MiXCR, with one record for every CDR3 protein. The sample carries 12,000 to 15,000 distinct CDR3 sequences, 4.7% recorded once. Their antigens are not known. Time point here: sample taken at primary tumor resection. Sequencing used lung tumor tissue, obtained at surgery. These receptors were taken from a female donor with early-stage non-small cell lung cancer.

In its sample, this clonotype was seen many times. The library was built for alpha chains, so this beta chain is an off-target read and its size means little. The V call is TRBV12-3 or TRBV12-4, the J call TRBJ2-3, with D hard to call. The CDR3 has 12 amino acids. V was cut by 5 bases and J by 2 bases, with 5 bases left in between. Written as DNA, the CDR3 is TGTGCCAGCAGTACCAACACAGATACGCAGTATTTT. It encodes CASSTNTDTQYF.

In this sample, this clonotype is medium-sized. Since the library was made to target alpha chains, this beta chain is a stray read and its abundance is not meaningful. This chain connects TRBV5-1 to TRBJ2-7; D call uncertain. Germline V lookup: CDR1 SGHRS, CDR2 YFSETQ. V lost 4 bases, J lost 2 bases, and 19 bases lay in between. This CDR3 comprises 16 residues. CDR3 in amino acids: CASSPGGVTTAYEQYF. In DNA, the CDR3 is TGCGCCAGCAGCCCAGGTGGGGTTACGACGGCCTACGAGCAGTACTTC. Full variable domain (rest looked up from reference TRBV5-1 and TRBJ2-7): KAGVTQTPRYLIKTRGQQVTLSCSPISGHRSVSWYQQTPGQGLQFLFEYFSETQRNKGNFPGRFSGRQFSNSRSEMNVSTLELGDSALYLCASSPGGVTTAYEQYFGPGTRLTVT.

The sample holds many counts of this clonotype. A library made for alpha chains picked up this beta chain off target, so its size means little. The chain joins TRBV7-2 to TRBJ1-5, with no clear D. In germline, CDR1 is SGHTA, CDR2 FQGNSA. This CDR3 has 15 residues. Trimming took 8 bases from V and 1 from J, leaving 15 bases between them. The CDR3 nucleotides read TGTGCCAGCGCCCTAGATAGGCTGAGCAATCAGCCCCAGCATTTT. Protein product: CASALDRLSNQPQHF. Supplemented by reference TRBV7-2 and TRBJ1-5, the full variable domain reads GAGVSQSPSNKVTEKGKDVELRCDPISGHTALYWYRQSLGQGLEFLIYFQGNSAPDKSGLPSDRFSAERTGGSVSTLTIQRTQQEDSAVYLCASALDRLSNQPQHFGDGTRLSIL.

As to this clonotype: Since it is a stray read in a library aimed at alpha chains, this beta chain has a size that is not meaningful. The rearrangement joins TRBV5-1 to TRBJ2-2, with a weak D call TRBD1 (6 bases). The germline gives CDR1 SGHRS, CDR2 YFSETQ. The germline V and J ends were trimmed by 4 bases and 5 bases, with 15 bases remaining between them. This CDR3 is 15 amino acids long. The CDR3 spells CASSSSNRATGELFF. The CDR3 bases are TGCGCCAGCAGCAGTTCTAACAGGGCGACCGGGGAGCTGTTTTTT.

In the case of this clonotype: Because this beta chain is a stray read in a library intended to capture alpha chains, its abundance should not be given much weight. The V gene is TRBV7-2, the J gene TRBJ1-4, with TRBD1 matching 9 bases. With 6 bases clipped from V and 8 bases from J, the junction kept 13 bases outside the gene matches. This CDR3 has 16 residues. From germline, CDR1 is SGHTA and CDR2 FQGNSA. The CDR3: CASSPMSGQGLEKLFF. CDR3 in DNA: TGTGCCAGCAGTCCCATGTCCGGACAGGGGTTGGAAAAACTGTTTTTT.

The table lists this clonotype with many counts. This beta chain is off target for a library built for alpha chains, so its abundance means little. This chain uses TRBV27 with TRBJ2-2; 10 bases map to TRBD1. The germline gives CDR1 MNHEY, CDR2 SMNVEV (reference sequence). The CDR3 consists of 17 residues. Trimming took 2 bases from V and 3 from J; bases not matched to a gene: 6. As DNA, the CDR3 is TGTGCCAGCAGTTTACTCGGGACAGGGGAAGACACCGGGGAGCTGTTTTTT. This codes for CASSLLGTGEDTGELFF.

This clonotype was counted ten times or more. Since it is a stray read in a library aimed at alpha chains, this beta chain has a size that is not meaningful. This rearrangement joins TRBV10-3 to TRBJ2-7; 8 nucleotides line up with TRBD2. The CDR3 runs to 13 residues. In germline, CDR1 is ENHRY, CDR2 SYGVKD. Unmatched junction bases numbered 8, after V lost 11 bases and J lost 2 bases. In DNA form, the CDR3 reads TGTGCCTCTTTAGCGGGGATGACCTACGAGCAGTACTTC. This codes for CASLAGMTYEQYF.

This clonotype rates as medium-sized. For a library built for alpha chains, this beta chain is a stray read; little rests on its size. The chain employs TRBV28 and TRBJ2-7; TRBD2 matches 12 bases. With V trimmed by 2 bases and J by 3 bases, 23 bases remained unmatched. Germline CDR1 is MDHEN and CDR2 is SYDVKM. CDR3 length: 22 amino acids. The DNA for the CDR3 is TGTGCCAGCAGTTTACTCAGGGGGCGCCGGACTAGCGGGGCGACCCCCCTCTACGAGCAGTACTTC. Encoded protein: CASSLLRGRRTSGATPLYEQYF. Based on the CDR3 plus reference TRBV28 and TRBJ2-7, the full variable domain is DVKVTQSSRYLVKRTGEKVFLECVQDMDHENMFWYRQDPGLGLRLIYFSYDVKMKEKGDIPEGYSVSREKKERFSLILESASTNQTSMYLCASSLLRGRRTSGATPLYEQYFGPGTRLTVT.

This clonotype was recorded many times. Because this beta chain is a stray read in a library intended to capture alpha chains, its abundance should not be given much weight. V and J are TRBV20-1 and TRBJ2-7; D call uncertain. Trimming shortened V by 6 bases and J by 2 bases, and 11 bases separated the two germline ends. The length of the CDR3 is 12 residues. The germline V gene has CDR1 DFQATT and CDR2 SNEGSKA (reference sequence). CDR3 DNA sequence: TGCAGTGCCACCGGCCAAACCTACGAGCAGTACTTC. Protein: CSATGQTYEQYF.

At least ten counts were recorded for this clonotype. This beta chain lies outside the target of a library built for alpha chains; its clone size means little. J is TRBJ1-1 and V is TRBV5-6; D gene ambiguous. Germline-derived CDR1 and CDR2 are SGHDT and YYEEEE. The germline V and J ends were trimmed by 2 bases and 2 bases, with 16 bases remaining between them. This CDR3 contains 16 residues. As DNA, the CDR3 is TGTGCCAGCAGCTTAGACGGAGCTTGGGTTAACACTGAAGCTTTCTTT. Amino acids: CASSLDGAWVNTEAFF.

This clonotype has just a few counts. The library was designed around alpha chains, so this beta chain is a stray read whose abundance carries little weight. The chain couples TRBV5-1 to TRBJ1-2; D ambiguous. With 4 bases removed from V and 3 bases from J, the gap between germline ends came to 10 bases. The CDR3 has 13 amino acids. Germline assignment: CDR1 SGHRS and CDR2 YFSETQ. The CDR3 protein is CASSPQRDYGYTF. CDR3 nucleotide sequence: TGCGCCAGCAGCCCACAGAGAGACTATGGCTACACCTTC.

In this sample, this clonotype turned up many times. In a library made to pick up alpha chains, this beta chain is a stray read with a size that means little. The chain couples TRBV11-2 to TRBJ1-4; D gene ambiguous. The V end lost 5 bases, the J end lost 10 bases, and 23 bases lay between the germline ends. The germline V gene has CDR1 SGHAT and CDR2 FQNNGV. The CDR3 sequence is 16 residues long. CDR3 sequence reads: CASSLGRITTWAKLFF. CDR3 sequence (DNA): TGTGCCAGCAGCCTCGGACGGATCACAACGTGGGCAAAACTGTTTTTT.

In this sample, this clonotype turned up many times. Since it is a stray read in a library aimed at alpha chains, this beta chain has a size that is not meaningful. The gene calls are TRBV20-1 and TRBJ2-7, with 8 bases fitting TRBD1. Germline V gene sequence: CDR1 DFQATT, CDR2 SNEGSKA (reference sequence). The CDR3 sequence is 15 residues long. V was clipped by 1 base and J by 3 bases; unmatched bases: 8. CDR3 coding DNA: TGCAGTGCTAGAGTCGGACGACAGGGGCACTACGAGCAGTACTTC. Its protein product is CSARVGRQGHYEQYF.

This clonotype was seen a few times. This beta chain is off target for a library built for alpha chains, so its abundance means little. The chain recombines TRBV7-2 with TRBJ2-7; D remains ambiguous. The ends were cut back, 4 bases at V and 0 bases at J, with 16 bases in the middle. The CDR3 spans 16 residues. The germline CDR1 and CDR2 sequences are SGHTA and FQGNSA. CDR3 sequence reads: CASSWVAVQSSYEQYF. CDR3 sequence (DNA): TGTGCCAGCAGCTGGGTGGCAGTACAGAGCTCCTACGAGCAGTACTTC.

This clonotype was recorded many times. Being off target in a library aimed at alpha chains, this beta chain has a size of little meaning. V usage is TRBV9 and J usage is TRBJ2-5; TRBD2 matches at 13 bases. Germline CDR1 reads SGDLS; CDR2 reads YYNGEE. The CDR3 has 18 residues. V was clipped by 6 bases and J by 2 bases; unmatched bases: 13. CDR3 in DNA: TGTGCCAGCACTAAGAGACTAGCGGGGGGAGTTGAACAAGAGACCCAGTACTTC. Translation gives CASTKRLAGGVEQETQYF.

This clonotype was recorded many times. This beta chain turned up in a library designed for alpha chains; as an off-target read, its abundance says little. The CDR3: CASRERQGDAGELFF. CDR3 DNA: TGTGCCAGCAGGGAGCGACAGGGAGATGCCGGGGAGCTGTTTTTT. The chain joins TRBV2 to TRBJ2-2, with 7 bases matching TRBD1. V was clipped by 6 bases and J by 6 bases; unmatched bases: 10. CDR1 SNHLY and CDR2 FYNNEI come from the germline V gene. The CDR3 length is 15 residues.

This clonotype was seen many times. The library was built for alpha chains, so this beta chain is an off-target read and its size means little. The rearrangement joins TRBV19 to TRBJ2-7, with TRBD1 matching over 8 bases. Trimming removed 6 bases from V and 5 bases from J; junction bases left unmatched: 6. The CDR3 covers 13 residues. Per germline, CDR1 LNHDA and CDR2 SQIVND (reference sequence). CDR3 in amino acids: CASRIQGGHEQYF. The DNA for the CDR3 is TGTGCCAGTAGAATACAGGGGGGCCACGAGCAGTACTTC.

As regards this clonotype: This beta chain represents an off-target read in a library built for alpha chains; its size is of limited meaning. The chain employs TRBV19 and TRBJ1-2, with D unresolved. The V gene's germline CDR1 is LNHDA and CDR2 SQIVND (reference sequence). Trimming took 5 bases from V and 2 from J, leaving 21 bases between them. There are 17 residues in the CDR3. The CDR3 sequence: CASSQPGRTGVNYGYTF. CDR3 bases: TGTGCCAGTAGTCAACCAGGACGGACGGGAGTGAACTATGGCTACACCTTC.

This clonotype was found many times. With the library built for alpha chains, this beta chain is off target and its frequency is not meaningful. The V and J genes are TRBV20-1 and TRBJ1-1; 8 bases match TRBD1. Germline-derived CDR1 and CDR2 are DFQATT and SNEGSKA (reference sequence). Unmatched junction bases numbered 8, after V lost 5 bases and J lost 3 bases. The CDR3 length is 14 residues. The chain's CDR3 is CSAADRGWDTEAFF. CDR3 DNA: TGCAGTGCTGCCGACAGGGGCTGGGACACTGAAGCTTTCTTT.

Details on this clonotype: The junction and the germline gene differ at one end; a read error may be behind it. A library made for alpha chains picked up this beta chain off target, so its size means little. This chain links TRBV12-3 or TRBV12-4 with TRBJ2-2, with 13 bases identical to TRBD2. CDR3 length equals 17 residues. CDR3 nucleotide sequence: TGTGCCAGCAGTTCGATTACTAGCGGGGGGGGCACCCGGGAGCTGTTTTTT. It encodes CASSSITSGGGTRELFF.

The sample holds many counts of this clonotype. Because this beta chain is a stray read in a library intended to capture alpha chains, its abundance should not be given much weight. The chain couples TRBV20-1 to TRBJ1-5; no firm D call. Germline V CDR1 and CDR2: DFQATT, SNEGSKA (reference sequence). The CDR3 consists of 14 residues. Trimming stripped 4 bases from V and 6 bases from J, with 16 bases between. The CDR3 DNA follows: TGCAGTGCTACCACAAGCCCGAGTGGTCAGCCCCAGCATTTT. Protein sequence: CSATTSPSGQPQHF.

In its sample, this clonotype ranks as medium-sized. The size of this beta chain means little, since it is a stray read in a library made for alpha chains. The V gene is TRBV6-2 or TRBV6-3, the J gene TRBJ2-7; TRBD2 matches 8 bases. The CDR3 has 15 residues. Trimming at V came to 5 bases and at J to 4 bases, leaving 10 bases not matched to a gene. Germline V lookup: CDR1 MNHEY, CDR2 SVGEGT. In nucleotides, the CDR3 is TGTGCCAGCAGTCCCCTCCGGGGGGGCCATTACGAGCAGTACTTC. Protein: CASSPLRGGHYEQYF.

This clonotype was seen many times. As an off-target read in a library built for alpha chains, this beta chain has a frequency of little significance. This chain connects TRBV28 to TRBJ1-1; no definite D call. This CDR3 has 13 amino acids. V lost 2 bases and J lost 2, with 6 bases in between. CDR1 MDHEN and CDR2 SYDVKM come from the germline V gene. The CDR3 here is CASSLGLNTEAFF. CDR3 in DNA: TGTGCCAGCAGTTTAGGATTAAACACTGAAGCTTTCTTT.

This clonotype was observed at least ten times. Since the library was made to target alpha chains, this beta chain is a stray read and its abundance is not meaningful. The rearrangement joins TRBV12-3 or TRBV12-4 to TRBJ2-5, with 7 bases fitting TRBD1. Unmatched junction bases numbered 4, after V lost 7 bases and J lost 2 bases. The CDR3 contains 13 residues. The CDR3 nucleotides read TGTGCCAGCACTTTGACAGGGCAAGAGACCCAGTACTTC. This translates into CASTLTGQETQYF.

This clonotype was recorded a few times. Little can be read into the size of this beta chain, an off-target read in a library designed for alpha chains. The chain recombines TRBV2 with TRBJ1-1; TRBD1 aligns across 7 bases. This CDR3 region has 13 residues. With 6 bases clipped from V and 2 bases from J, the junction kept 3 bases outside the gene matches. CDR1 and CDR2 from the germline V gene are SNHLY and FYNNEI. For the CDR3, the DNA is TGTGCCAGCAGCCGGGACAGTAACACTGAAGCTTTCTTT. Translation gives CASSRDSNTEAFF. The full variable domain, its missing parts supplied by reference TRBV2 and TRBJ1-1, is EPEVTQTPSHQVTQMGQEVILRCVPISNHLYFYWYRQILGQKVEFLVSFYNNEISEKSEIFDDQFSVERPDGSNFTLKIRSTKLEDSAMYFCASSRDSNTEAFFGQGTRLTVV.